This TCR beta chain was documented in a study of early T cells in non-severe SARS-CoV-2 infection. Using its own MiXCR run on the 5' RACE reads, TCRdb lists one record per CDR3 protein. The data hold tens of thousands of distinct CDR3 sequences, with under 15% observed a single time. Points on this clonotype: What it binds is not known.

Overall study results and limits: The matching step, a VDJdb search, favored anti-spike CD8 responses and missed private and CD4 specificities.

V was pared by 4 bases and J by 1 base, with 13 bases of the junction left unmatched. The CDR3 loop spans 18 amino acids. Germline CDR1 MNHEY, CDR2 SVGEGT. Sequencing used whole blood. The sequence derives from an adult who was a healthcare worker with PCR-confirmed SARS-CoV-2 infection or an uninfected control (not recorded which). The chain has TRBV6-2 or TRBV6-3 and TRBJ1-3, with 7 bases matching TRBD1. Here the CDR3 DNA reads TGTGCCAGCAGTTCCGGGACAGCCCAATATCGGTCTGGAAACACCATATATTTT. Protein product: CASSSGTAQYRSGNTIYF.